These T cell receptor beta chains were read from a single sample in a study of T cells of healthy individuals. One entry per CDR3 protein, called by TCRdb with MiXCR from the 5' RACE reads. The data show 85,000 to 100,000 distinct CDR3 sequences, approximately 15% seen once. The receptors stem from a human donor in good health. The CDR3 runs from the conserved cysteine through the conserved F or W.

v_gene	j_gene	CDR3aa
TRBV20-1	TRBJ2-2	CSARDISYTGELFF
TRBV6-5	TRBJ2-3	CASNRGGLTDTQYF
TRBV6-5	TRBJ1-2	CASSSGTGRAYTF
TRBV19	TRBJ2-2	CASSISSPPTGELFF
TRBV27	TRBJ2-2	CASSFYPPYQGGGGPGELFF
TRBV6-5	TRBJ2-3	CASSYSDLDTQYF
TRBV12-3/TRBV12-4	TRBJ1-2	CASSFSDRGYGYTF
TRBV11-1	TRBJ2-7	CASSFLTREQYF
TRBV18	TRBJ2-2	CASSPINQEFLFF
TRBV7-7	TRBJ2-1	CASSSRGTEQFF